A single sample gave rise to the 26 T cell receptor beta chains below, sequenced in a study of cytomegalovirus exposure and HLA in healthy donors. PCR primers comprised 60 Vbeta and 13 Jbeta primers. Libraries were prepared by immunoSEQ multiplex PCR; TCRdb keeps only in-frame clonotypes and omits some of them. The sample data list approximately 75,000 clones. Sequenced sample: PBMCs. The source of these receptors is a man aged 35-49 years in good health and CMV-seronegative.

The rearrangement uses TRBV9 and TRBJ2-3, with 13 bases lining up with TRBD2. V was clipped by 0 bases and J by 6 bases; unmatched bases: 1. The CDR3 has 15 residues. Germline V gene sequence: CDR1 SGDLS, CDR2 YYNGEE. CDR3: CASSVGTSGSDTQYF. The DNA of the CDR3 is TGTGCCAGCAGCGTAGGGACTAGCGGGAGTGATACGCAGTATTTT.

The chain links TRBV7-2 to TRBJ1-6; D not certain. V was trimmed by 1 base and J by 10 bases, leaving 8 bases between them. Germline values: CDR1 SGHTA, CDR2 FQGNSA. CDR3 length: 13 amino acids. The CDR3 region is CASSLVRESPLHF. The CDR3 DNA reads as TGTGCCAGCAGCTTAGTACGTGAGTCACCCCTCCACTTT. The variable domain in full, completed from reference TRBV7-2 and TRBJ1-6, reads GAGVSQSPSNKVTEKGKDVELRCDPISGHTALYWYRQSLGQGLEFLIYFQGNSAPDKSGLPSDRFSAERTGGSVSTLTIQRTQQEDSAVYLCASSLVRESPLHFGNGTRLTVT.

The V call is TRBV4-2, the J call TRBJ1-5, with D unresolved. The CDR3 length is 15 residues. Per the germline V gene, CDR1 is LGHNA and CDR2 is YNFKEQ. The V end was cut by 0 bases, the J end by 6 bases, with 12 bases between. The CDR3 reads CASSQDLGSPQPQHF. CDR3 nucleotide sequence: TGTGCCAGCAGCCAAGATCTGGGCAGTCCTCAGCCCCAGCATTTT.

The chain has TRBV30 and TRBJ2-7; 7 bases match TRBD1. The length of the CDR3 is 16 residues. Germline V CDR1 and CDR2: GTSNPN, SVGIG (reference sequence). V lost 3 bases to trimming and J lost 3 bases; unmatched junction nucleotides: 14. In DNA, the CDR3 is TGTGCCTGGAGGAGGAAATCGGGACAGATCTACTACGAGCAGTACTTC. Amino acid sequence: CAWRRKSGQIYYEQYF. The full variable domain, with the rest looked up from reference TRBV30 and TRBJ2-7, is SQTIHQWPATLVQPVGSPLSLECTVEGTSNPNLYWYRQAAGRGLQLLFYSVGIGQISSEVPQNLSASRPQDRQFILSSKKLLLSDSGFYLCAWRRKSGQIYYEQYFGPGTRLTVT.

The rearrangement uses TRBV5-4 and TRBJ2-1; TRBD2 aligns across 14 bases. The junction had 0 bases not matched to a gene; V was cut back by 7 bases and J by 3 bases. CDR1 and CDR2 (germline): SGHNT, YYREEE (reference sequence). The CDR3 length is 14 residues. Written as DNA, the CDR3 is TGTGCCAGCGGACTAGCGGGGGGCTACAATGAGCAGTTCTTC. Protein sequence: CASGLAGGYNEQFF.

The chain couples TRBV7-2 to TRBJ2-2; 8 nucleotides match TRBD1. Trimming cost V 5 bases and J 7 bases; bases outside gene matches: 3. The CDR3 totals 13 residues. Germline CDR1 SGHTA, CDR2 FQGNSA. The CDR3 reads CASSRGQGGELFF. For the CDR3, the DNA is TGTGCCAGCAGCCGCGGACAGGGCGGGGAGCTGTTTTTT.

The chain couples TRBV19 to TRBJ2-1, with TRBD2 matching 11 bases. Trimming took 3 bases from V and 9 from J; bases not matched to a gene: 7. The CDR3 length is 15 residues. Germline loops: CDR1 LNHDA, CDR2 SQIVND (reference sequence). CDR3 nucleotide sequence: TGTGCCAGTAGTATGAGTAGCGGGAGGGGTGGTGAGCAGTTCTTC. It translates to CASSMSSGRGGEQFF.

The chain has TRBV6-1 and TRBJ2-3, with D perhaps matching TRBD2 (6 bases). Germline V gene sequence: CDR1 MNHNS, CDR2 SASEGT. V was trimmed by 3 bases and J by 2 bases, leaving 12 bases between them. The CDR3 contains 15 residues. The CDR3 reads CASSEGGRNTDTQYF. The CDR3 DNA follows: TGTGCCAGCAGTGAGGGGGGACGAAACACAGATACGCAGTATTTT.

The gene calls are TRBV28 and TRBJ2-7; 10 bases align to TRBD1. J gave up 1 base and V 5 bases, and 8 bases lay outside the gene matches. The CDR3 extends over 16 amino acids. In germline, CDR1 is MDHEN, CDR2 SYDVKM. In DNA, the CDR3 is TGTGCCAGCAGTCCCTTTCCGGGACAGGGGTCCTACGAGCAGTACTTC. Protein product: CASSPFPGQGSYEQYF.

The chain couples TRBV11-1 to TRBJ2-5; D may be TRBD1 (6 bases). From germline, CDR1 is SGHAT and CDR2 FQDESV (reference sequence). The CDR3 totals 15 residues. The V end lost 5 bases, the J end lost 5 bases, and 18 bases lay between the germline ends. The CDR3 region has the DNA TGTGCCAGCAGCCCTAGGACAGAAAGAGGGGAGACCCAGTACTTC. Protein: CASSPRTERGETQYF.

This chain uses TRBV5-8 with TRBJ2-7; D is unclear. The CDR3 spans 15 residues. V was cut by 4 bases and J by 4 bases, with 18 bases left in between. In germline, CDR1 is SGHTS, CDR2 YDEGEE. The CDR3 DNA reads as TGTGCCAGCAGCATACAGCTTACGCCCTGGTACGAGCAGTACTTC. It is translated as CASSIQLTPWYEQYF.

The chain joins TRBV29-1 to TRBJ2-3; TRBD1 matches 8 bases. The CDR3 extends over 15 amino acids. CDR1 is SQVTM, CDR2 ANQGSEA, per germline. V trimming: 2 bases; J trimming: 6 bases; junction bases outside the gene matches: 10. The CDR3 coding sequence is TGCAGCGTTGAACTTGGGCAGGGGGCCCTCGATACGCAGTATTTT. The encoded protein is CSVELGQGALDTQYF.

The CDR3 DNA reads TGTGCCAGCAGGGGTTCGGAGCGTTGGGGCACAGATACGCAGTATTTT. Its translation: CASRGSERWGTDTQYF. The chain couples TRBV28 to TRBJ2-3; D is unresolved. The CDR3 is 16 residues long. Germline V gene lookup returns CDR1 MDHEN and CDR2 SYDVKM. V dropped 6 bases and J dropped 1 base, with 17 bases sitting between them.

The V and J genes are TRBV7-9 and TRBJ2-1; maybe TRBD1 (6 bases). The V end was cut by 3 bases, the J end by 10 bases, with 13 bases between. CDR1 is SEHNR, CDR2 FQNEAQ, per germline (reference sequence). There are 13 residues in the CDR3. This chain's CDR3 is CASSFHRAREQFF. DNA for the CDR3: TGTGCCAGCAGCTTCCACAGGGCCCGAGAGCAGTTCTTC.

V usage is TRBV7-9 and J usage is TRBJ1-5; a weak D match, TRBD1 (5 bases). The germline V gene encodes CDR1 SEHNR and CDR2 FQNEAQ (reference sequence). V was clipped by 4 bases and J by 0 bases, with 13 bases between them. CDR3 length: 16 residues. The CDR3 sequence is CASSSGRGNSNQPQHF. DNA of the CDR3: TGTGCCAGCAGCTCCGGACGGGGGAATAGCAATCAGCCCCAGCATTTT.

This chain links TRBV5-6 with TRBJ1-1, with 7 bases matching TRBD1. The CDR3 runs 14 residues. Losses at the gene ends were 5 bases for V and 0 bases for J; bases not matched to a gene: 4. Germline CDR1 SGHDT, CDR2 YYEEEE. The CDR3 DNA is TGTGCCAGCAGGACCGGACAGGTGAACACTGAAGCTTTCTTT. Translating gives CASRTGQVNTEAFF.

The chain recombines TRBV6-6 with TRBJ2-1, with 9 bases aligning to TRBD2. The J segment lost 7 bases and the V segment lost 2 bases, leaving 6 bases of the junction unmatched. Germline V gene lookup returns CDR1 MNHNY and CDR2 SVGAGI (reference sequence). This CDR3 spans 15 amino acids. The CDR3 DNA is TGTGCCAGCAGTTACACGAGCGGGGGGAAAAATGAGCAGTTCTTC. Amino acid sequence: CASSYTSGGKNEQFF.

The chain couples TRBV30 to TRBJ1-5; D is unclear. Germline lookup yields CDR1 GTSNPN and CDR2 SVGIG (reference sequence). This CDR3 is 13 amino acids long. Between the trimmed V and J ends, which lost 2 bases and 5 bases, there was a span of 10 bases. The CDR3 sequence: CAWSLDRDQPQHF. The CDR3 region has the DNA TGTGCCTGGAGTTTGGATCGGGATCAGCCCCAGCATTTT.

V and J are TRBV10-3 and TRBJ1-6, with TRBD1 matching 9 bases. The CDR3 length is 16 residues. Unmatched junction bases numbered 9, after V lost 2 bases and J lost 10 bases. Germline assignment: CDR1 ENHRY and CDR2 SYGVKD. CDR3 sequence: CAISEPPGQGRSPLHF. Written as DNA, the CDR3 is TGTGCCATCAGTGAGCCGCCGGGACAGGGCAGGTCACCCCTCCACTTT.

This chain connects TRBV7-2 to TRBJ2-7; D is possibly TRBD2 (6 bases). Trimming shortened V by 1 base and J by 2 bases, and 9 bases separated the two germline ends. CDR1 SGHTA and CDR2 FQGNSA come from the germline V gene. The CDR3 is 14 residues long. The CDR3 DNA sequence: TGTGCCAGCAGCTTAGTGAGGAGGGCCTACGAGCAGTACTTC. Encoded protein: CASSLVRRAYEQYF.

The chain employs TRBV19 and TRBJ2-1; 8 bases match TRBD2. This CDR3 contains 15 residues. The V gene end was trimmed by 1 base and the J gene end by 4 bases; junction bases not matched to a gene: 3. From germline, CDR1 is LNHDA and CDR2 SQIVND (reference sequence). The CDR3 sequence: CASSIGRGGYNEQFF. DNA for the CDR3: TGTGCCAGTAGTATAGGACGGGGGGGGTACAATGAGCAGTTCTTC.

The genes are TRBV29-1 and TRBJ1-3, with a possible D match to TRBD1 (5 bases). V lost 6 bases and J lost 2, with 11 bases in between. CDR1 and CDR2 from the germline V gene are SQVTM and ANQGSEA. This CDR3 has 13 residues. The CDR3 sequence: CSVGTGAGNTIYF. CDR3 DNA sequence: TGCAGCGTAGGAACGGGGGCTGGAAACACCATATATTTT.

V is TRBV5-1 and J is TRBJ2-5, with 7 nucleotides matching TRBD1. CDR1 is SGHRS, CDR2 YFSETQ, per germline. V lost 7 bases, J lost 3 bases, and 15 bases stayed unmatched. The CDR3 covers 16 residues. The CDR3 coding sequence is TGCGCCAGCGCCCCCCTAAGGGGGACAGATAAAGAGACCCAGTACTTC. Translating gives CASAPLRGTDKETQYF.

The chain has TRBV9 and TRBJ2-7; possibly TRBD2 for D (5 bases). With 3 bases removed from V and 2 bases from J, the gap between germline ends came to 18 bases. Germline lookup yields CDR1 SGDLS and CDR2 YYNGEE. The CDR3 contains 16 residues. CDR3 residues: CASSDPVGGLTYEQYF. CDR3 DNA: TGTGCCAGCAGCGACCCTGTTGGAGGCCTCACCTACGAGCAGTACTTC.

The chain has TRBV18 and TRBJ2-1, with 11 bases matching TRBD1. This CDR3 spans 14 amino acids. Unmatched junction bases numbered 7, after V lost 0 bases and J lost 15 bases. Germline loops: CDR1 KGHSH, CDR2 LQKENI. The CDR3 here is CASSPPGQGVILFF. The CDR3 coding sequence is TGTGCCAGCTCACCACCGGGACAGGGGGTAATTTTGTTCTTC.

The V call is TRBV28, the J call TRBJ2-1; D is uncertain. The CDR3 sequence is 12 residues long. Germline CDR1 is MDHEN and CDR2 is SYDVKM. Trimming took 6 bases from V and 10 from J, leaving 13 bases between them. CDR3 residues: CASSPIRREQFF. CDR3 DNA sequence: TGTGCCAGCAGCCCAATCCGGCGGGAGCAGTTCTTC. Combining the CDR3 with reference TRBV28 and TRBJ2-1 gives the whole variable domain DVKVTQSSRYLVKRTGEKVFLECVQDMDHENMFWYRQDPGLGLRLIYFSYDVKMKEKGDIPEGYSVSREKKERFSLILESASTNQTSMYLCASSPIRREQFFGPGTRLTVL.